This T cell receptor beta chain is drawn from a study of T cell clonotyping in hematopoietic cell transplantation. Study-level results: Few recipient clonotypes overlapped donors; over 95% were de novo at given depth. No sorting was done, leaving CD4 and CD8 contributions mixed.

Recipient blood drawn about 28 days pretransplant and days 30, 100, 180 after. Trimming removed 6 bases from V and 3 bases from J, with 12 bases in between. The CDR3 spans 13 residues. CDR1 and CDR2 from the germline V gene are WNHNN and SYGVQD (reference sequence). Only in-frame clones appear in the TCRdb table, and some are missing; sequencing was by immunoSEQ multiplex PCR. Among 13,000 or so clones, just over 95% were seen once, and the ten largest hold around 4.2%. Note on this clone: Its antigen is still unknown.

The chain uses TRBV10-1 and TRBJ2-7; no firm D call. This sample comprised peripheral blood mononuclear cells, obtained 30 days after allogeneic stem cell transplant. The source is a female patient in her 50s who had an allogeneic stem cell transplant from an unrelated donor, so T cells may come from the graft donor. Some clones in this sample may be carry-over from other donors' samples. The CDR3 is CASSAGSLYEQYF. The DNA of the CDR3 is TGCGCCAGCAGCGCCGGGTCCCTCTACGAGCAGTACTTC.